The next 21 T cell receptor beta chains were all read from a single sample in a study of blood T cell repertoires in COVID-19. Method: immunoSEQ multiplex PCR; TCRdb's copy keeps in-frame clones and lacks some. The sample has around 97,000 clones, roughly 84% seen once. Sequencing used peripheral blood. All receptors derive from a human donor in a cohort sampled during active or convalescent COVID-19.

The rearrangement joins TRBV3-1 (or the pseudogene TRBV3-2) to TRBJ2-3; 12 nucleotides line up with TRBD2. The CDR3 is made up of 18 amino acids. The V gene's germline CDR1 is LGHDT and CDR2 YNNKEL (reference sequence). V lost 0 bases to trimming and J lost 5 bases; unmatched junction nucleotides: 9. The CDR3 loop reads CASSQDRLAGGHVDTQYF. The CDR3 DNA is TGTGCCAGCAGCCAAGATAGGCTAGCGGGGGGGCATGTAGATACGCAGTATTTT.

The CDR3 is CASSPGDRGGTDTQYF. In nucleotides, the CDR3 is TGTGCCAGCAGCCCCGGAGACAGGGGGGGCACAGATACGCAGTATTTT. This chain uses TRBV4-2 with TRBJ2-3, with 9 bases lining up with TRBD1. V gave up 4 bases and J gave up 1 base; unmatched junction bases: 6. The CDR3 spans 16 residues. The germline gives CDR1 LGHNA, CDR2 YNFKEQ.

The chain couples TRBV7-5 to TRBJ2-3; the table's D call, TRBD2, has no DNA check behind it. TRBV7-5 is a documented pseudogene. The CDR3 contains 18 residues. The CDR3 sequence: CVRSLVVLACGFGDTQYF. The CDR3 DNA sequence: TGTGTCAGAAGCTTAGTCGTTCTAGCTTGTGGGTTCGGAGATACGCAGTATTTT.

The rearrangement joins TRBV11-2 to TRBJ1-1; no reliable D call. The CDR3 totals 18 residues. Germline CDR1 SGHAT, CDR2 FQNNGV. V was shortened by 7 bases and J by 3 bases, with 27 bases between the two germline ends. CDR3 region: CASIQDPSIRGKDTEAFF. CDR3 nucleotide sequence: TGTGCCAGCATCCAAGACCCTTCGATTCGGGGTAAGGACACTGAAGCTTTCTTT.

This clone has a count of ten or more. CDR3: CASTRGGGAYTQYF. CDR3 nucleotides: TGTGCCAGCACCCGGGGCGGGGGGGCCTATACGCAGTATTTT. The rearrangement links TRBV11-3 to TRBJ2-3; 9 bases are shared with TRBD2. The germline gives CDR1 SGHNT, CDR2 YENEEA. The CDR3 runs 14 residues. Losses at the gene ends were 7 bases for V and 7 bases for J; bases not matched to a gene: 9.

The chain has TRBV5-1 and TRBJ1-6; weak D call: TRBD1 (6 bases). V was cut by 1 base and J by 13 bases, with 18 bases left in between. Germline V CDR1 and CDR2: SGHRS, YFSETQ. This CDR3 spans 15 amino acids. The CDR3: CASSLSPGAAYPLHF. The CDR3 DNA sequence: TGCGCCAGCAGCTTGAGTCCAGGGGCCGCTTACCCCCTCCACTTT.

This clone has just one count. As DNA, the CDR3 is TGTGCCAGCAGCGTCTCCCAGGGAAGTCACACCATATATTTT. Its protein product is CASSVSQGSHTIYF. V is TRBV9 and J is TRBJ1-3; TRBD1 might be the D (5 bases). The germline V gene has CDR1 SGDLS and CDR2 YYNGEE. The V end was cut by 2 bases, the J end by 8 bases, with 14 bases between. The CDR3 covers 14 residues.

This CDR3 is CATSAPKTANEQFF. The CDR3, as DNA: TGTGCCACCAGTGCCCCGAAGACTGCCAATGAGCAGTTCTTC. The chain uses TRBV24-1 and TRBJ2-1; D ambiguous. CDR3 length: 14 amino acids. CDR1 KGHDR and CDR2 SFDVKD come from the germline V gene. Between the trimmed V and J ends, which lost 5 bases and 6 bases, there was a span of 13 bases.

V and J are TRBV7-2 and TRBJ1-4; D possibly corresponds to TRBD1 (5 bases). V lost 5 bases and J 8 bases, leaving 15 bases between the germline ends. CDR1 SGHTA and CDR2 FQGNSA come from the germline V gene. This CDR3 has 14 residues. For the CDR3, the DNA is TGTGCCAGCAGCCCGGACACTCGTGGGGAAAAACTGTTTTTT. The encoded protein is CASSPDTRGEKLFF.

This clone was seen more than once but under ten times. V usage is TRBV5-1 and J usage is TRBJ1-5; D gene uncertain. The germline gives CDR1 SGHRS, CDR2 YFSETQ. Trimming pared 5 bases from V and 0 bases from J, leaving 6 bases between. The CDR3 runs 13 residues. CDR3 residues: CASRVGSNQPQHF. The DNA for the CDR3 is TGCGCCAGCAGGGTCGGTAGCAATCAGCCCCAGCATTTT.

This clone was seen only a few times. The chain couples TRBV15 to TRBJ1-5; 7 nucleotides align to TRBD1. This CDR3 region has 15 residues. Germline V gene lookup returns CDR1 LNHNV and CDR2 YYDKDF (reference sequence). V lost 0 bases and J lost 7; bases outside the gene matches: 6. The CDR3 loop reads CATSRETGSLQPQHF. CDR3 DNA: TGTGCCACCAGCAGAGAGACAGGGTCTCTCCAGCCCCAGCATTTT.

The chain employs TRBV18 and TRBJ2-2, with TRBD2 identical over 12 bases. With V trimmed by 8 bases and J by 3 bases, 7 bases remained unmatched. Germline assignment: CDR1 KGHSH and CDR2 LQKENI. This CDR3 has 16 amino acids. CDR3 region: CASGPSGGDHTGELFF. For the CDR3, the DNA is TGTGCCAGCGGCCCTAGCGGGGGGGACCACACCGGGGAGCTGTTTTTT.

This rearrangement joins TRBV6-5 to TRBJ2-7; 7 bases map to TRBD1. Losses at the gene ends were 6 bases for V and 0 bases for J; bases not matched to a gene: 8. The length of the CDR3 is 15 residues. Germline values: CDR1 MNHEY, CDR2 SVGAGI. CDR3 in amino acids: CASSRTGVPSYEQYF. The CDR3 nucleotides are TGTGCCAGCAGCCGAACAGGGGTCCCCTCCTACGAGCAGTACTTC.

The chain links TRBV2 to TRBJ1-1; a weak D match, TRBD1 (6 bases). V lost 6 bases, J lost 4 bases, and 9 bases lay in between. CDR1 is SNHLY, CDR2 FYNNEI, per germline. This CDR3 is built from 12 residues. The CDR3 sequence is CASRETGTEAFF. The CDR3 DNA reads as TGTGCCAGCAGGGAGACAGGCACTGAAGCTTTCTTT.

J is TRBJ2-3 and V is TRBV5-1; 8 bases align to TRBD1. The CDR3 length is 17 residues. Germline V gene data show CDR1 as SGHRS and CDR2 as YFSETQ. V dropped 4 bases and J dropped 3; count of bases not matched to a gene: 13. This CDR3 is CASSRAQGAGGTDTQYF. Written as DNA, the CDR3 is TGCGCCAGCAGCAGAGCCCAGGGGGCCGGAGGGACAGATACGCAGTATTTT.

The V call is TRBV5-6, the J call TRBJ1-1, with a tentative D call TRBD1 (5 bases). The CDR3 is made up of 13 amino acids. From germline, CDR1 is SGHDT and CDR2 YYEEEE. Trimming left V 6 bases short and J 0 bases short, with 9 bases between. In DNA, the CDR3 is TGTGCCAGCAACAGACAGCTGAACACTGAAGCTTTCTTT. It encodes CASNRQLNTEAFF.

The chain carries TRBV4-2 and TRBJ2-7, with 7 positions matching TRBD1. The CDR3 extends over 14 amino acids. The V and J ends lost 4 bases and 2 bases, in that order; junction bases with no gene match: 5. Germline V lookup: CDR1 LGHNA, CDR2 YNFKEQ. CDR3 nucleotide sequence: TGTGCCAGCAGCCGAGAGGGACAGACCTACGAGCAGTACTTC. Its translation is CASSREGQTYEQYF.

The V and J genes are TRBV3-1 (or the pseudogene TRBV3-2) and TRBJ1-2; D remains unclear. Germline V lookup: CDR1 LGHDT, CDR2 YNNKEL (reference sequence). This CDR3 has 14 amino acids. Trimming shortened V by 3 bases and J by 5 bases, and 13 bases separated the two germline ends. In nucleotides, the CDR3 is TGTGCCAGCAGCCAGGGCCGGACTGGGTATGGCTACACCTTC. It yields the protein CASSQGRTGYGYTF.

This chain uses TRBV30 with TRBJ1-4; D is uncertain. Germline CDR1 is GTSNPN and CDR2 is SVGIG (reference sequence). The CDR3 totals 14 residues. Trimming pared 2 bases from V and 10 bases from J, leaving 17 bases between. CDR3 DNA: TGTGCCTGGAGTAGGCTGGACCCGGGAGGAAAACTGTTTTTT. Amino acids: CAWSRLDPGGKLFF.

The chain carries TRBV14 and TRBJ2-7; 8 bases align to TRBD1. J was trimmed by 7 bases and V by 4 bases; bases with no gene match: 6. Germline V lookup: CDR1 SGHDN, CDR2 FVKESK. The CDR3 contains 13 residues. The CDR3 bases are TGTGCCAGCAGCCCGGACAGGGTGGAAGAGCAGTACTTC. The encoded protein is CASSPDRVEEQYF.

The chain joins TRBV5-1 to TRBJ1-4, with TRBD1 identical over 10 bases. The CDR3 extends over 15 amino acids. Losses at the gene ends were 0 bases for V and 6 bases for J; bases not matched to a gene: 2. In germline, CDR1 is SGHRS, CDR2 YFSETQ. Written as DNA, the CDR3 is TGCGCCAGCAGCTTGGAAGGGACAGGGGATGAAAAACTGTTTTTT. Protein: CASSLEGTGDEKLFF.